Following are 7 T cell receptor beta chains from one sample sequenced in a study of T-cell memory formation after mild COVID-19. MiXCR, applied by TCRdb to the 5' RACE reads, yields one record per CDR3 protein. The sample has 250,000 to 300,000 distinct CDR3 sequences; 18% are singletons. The material sequenced was PBMCs or a T cell subset sorted from them (not recorded which). The receptors stem from a young man who had mild COVID-19 (a few samples of this study predate the infection). Cell type and time point are not known.

Here the CDR3 DNA reads TGCAGCGTTGAGGGGGGCAACAATGAGCAGTTCTTC. This translates into CSVEGGNNEQFF. The V gene is TRBV29-1, the J gene TRBJ2-1; D may be TRBD1 or TRBD2 (6 bases each). CDR3 length: 12 residues. V was clipped by 3 bases and J by 5 bases, with 8 bases between them. Per the germline V gene, CDR1 is SQVTM and CDR2 is ANQGSEA.

This clonotype was counted many times. The chain joins TRBV7-2 to TRBJ2-5; 8 positions agree with TRBD1. Germline CDR1 SGHTA, CDR2 FQGNSA. The CDR3 has 15 residues. Trimming took 6 bases from V and 1 from J; bases not matched to a gene: 7. CDR3: CASSSGTGSQETQYF. CDR3 sequence (DNA): TGTGCCAGCAGTTCCGGGACAGGTTCCCAAGAGACCCAGTACTTC.

V and J are TRBV7-2 and TRBJ1-1, with 8 bases lining up with TRBD1. V trimming: 6 bases; J trimming: 5 bases; junction bases outside the gene matches: 5. The CDR3 runs 13 residues. In germline, CDR1 is SGHTA, CDR2 FQGNSA. CDR3 residues: CASRQGAWTEAFF. For the CDR3, the DNA is TGTGCCAGCAGGCAGGGGGCCTGGACTGAAGCTTTCTTT.

There are many counts of this clonotype. The CDR3 nucleotides read TGTGCCATCAGTGGGACAGGGGAAGAGAACGAGCAGTACTTC. It yields the protein CAISGTGEENEQYF. This sequence joins TRBV10-3 and TRBJ2-7, with 9 bases that match TRBD1. CDR3 length equals 14 residues. The J segment lost 5 bases and the V segment lost 4 bases, leaving 6 bases of the junction unmatched. CDR1 and CDR2 (germline): ENHRY, SYGVKD.

This clonotype has a count of ten or more. This chain links TRBV5-5 with TRBJ1-2; D call uncertain. The V end lost 2 bases, the J end lost 3 bases, and 5 bases lay between the germline ends. The CDR3 runs 12 residues. CDR1 and CDR2 from the germline V gene are SGHKS and YYEKEE (reference sequence). CDR3 sequence (DNA): TGTGCCAGCAGCTTTGACGACTATGGCTACACCTTC. This translates into CASSFDDYGYTF.

The gene calls are TRBV29-1 and TRBJ2-2; no firm D call. This CDR3 is built from 13 residues. Germline V gene data show CDR1 as SQVTM and CDR2 as ANQGSEA. V dropped 6 bases and J dropped 5 bases, with 13 bases sitting between them. As DNA, the CDR3 is TGCAGCGTCCCAGCGCAGGTTACCGGGGAGCTGTTTTTT. As protein: CSVPAQVTGELFF.

The chain combines TRBV7-9 with TRBJ2-7, with 10 bases that match TRBD1. With 1 base clipped from V and 0 bases from J, the junction kept 6 bases outside the gene matches. The CDR3 sequence is 17 residues long. Per germline, CDR1 SEHNR and CDR2 FQNEAQ (reference sequence). The CDR3 DNA reads as TGTGCCAGCAGCTTAGGCGGGACAGGGGAGGGCTCCTACGAGCAGTACTTC. This codes for CASSLGGTGEGSYEQYF. The variable domain in full, with the rest retrieved from reference TRBV7-9 and TRBJ2-7, is DTGVSQNPRHKITKRGQNVTFRCDPISEHNRLYWYRQTLGQGPEFLTYFQNEAQLEKSRLLSDRFSAERPKGSFSTLEIQRTEQGDSAMYLCASSLGGTGEGSYEQYFGPGTRLTVT.